Each of the 31 T cell receptor beta chains below was sequenced from the same sample in a study of shared clonotypes between healthy human individuals. Assay: immunoSEQ multiplex PCR; the TCRdb copy retains only in-frame clones and omits some. The sample lists millions of clones, 93% occurring once. Sequencing used naive CD4+ T cells from PBMCs. Subset described: CD45RA+ positively selected. Receptor source: a man aged 18 to 29 in good health. Some clones in this sample may be carry-over from other donors' samples.

With regard to this clone: This specimen includes other DNA sequences encoding the same CDR3. The chain employs TRBV27 and TRBJ2-5; D ambiguous. The germline gives CDR1 MNHEY, CDR2 SMNVEV (reference sequence). CDR3 length: 11 amino acids. Deletions cut 4 bases from V and 4 bases from J, with 4 bases between. The CDR3 sequence is CASSSRETQYF. CDR3 nucleotide sequence: TGTGCCAGCAGTTCCCGAGAGACCCAGTACTTC.

This rearrangement joins TRBV28 to TRBJ2-7; a weak D match, TRBD2 (6 bases). The V and J ends lost 6 bases and 4 bases respectively, with 22 bases between them. CDR1 and CDR2 (germline): MDHEN, SYDVKM. This CDR3 has 16 residues. The CDR3 here is CASRGEGLPFEYEQYF. The CDR3 DNA follows: TGTGCCAGCAGGGGAGAGGGACTGCCGTTCGAGTACGAGCAGTACTTC.

The chain is built from TRBV2 and TRBJ2-7, with TRBD1 as a possible D gene (6 bases). This CDR3 has 13 residues. V dropped 6 bases and J dropped 0 bases, with 9 bases sitting between them. The germline V gene encodes CDR1 SNHLY and CDR2 FYNNEI. CDR3 in DNA: TGTGCCAGCAGGAGGGGGACCTCCTACGAGCAGTACTTC. Protein: CASRRGTSYEQYF.

This rearrangement joins TRBV18 to TRBJ2-2, with 9 nucleotides matching TRBD1. The CDR3 has 17 residues. The V gene's germline CDR1 is KGHSH and CDR2 LQKENI. V trimming: 5 bases; J trimming: 4 bases; junction bases outside the gene matches: 11. In DNA form, the CDR3 reads TGTGCCAGCTCAGCGCCGGGACAGGGTGGCGGCACCGGGGAGCTGTTTTTT. Protein product: CASSAPGQGGGTGELFF.

The chain employs TRBV19 and TRBJ2-3; D is uncertain. Germline V CDR1 and CDR2: LNHDA, SQIVND (reference sequence). V was clipped by 4 bases and J by 3 bases, with 14 bases between them. The CDR3 is 15 residues long. DNA for the CDR3: TGTGCCAGTAGTAGGTACAGCGTGAGGACAGATACGCAGTATTTT. Its translation is CASSRYSVRTDTQYF.

This sequence joins TRBV9 and TRBJ2-1; no clear D gene. This CDR3 contains 15 residues. Trimming removed 0 bases at V and 3 bases at J, with 10 bases between. Germline V gene lookup returns CDR1 SGDLS and CDR2 YYNGEE. As DNA, the CDR3 is TGTGCCAGCAGCGTAGGTGTAGGCAACTACAATGAGCAGTTCTTC. Its protein is CASSVGVGNYNEQFF.

The chain couples TRBV4-2 to TRBJ2-2; tentatively, D is TRBD2 (5 bases). Germline loops: CDR1 LGHNA, CDR2 YNFKEQ. This CDR3 comprises 15 residues. Trimming shortened V by 1 base and J by 5 bases, and 11 bases separated the two germline ends. For the CDR3, the DNA is TGTGCCAGCAGCCAAGCCTCGGTAGCGACCGGGGAGCTGTTTTTT. Protein sequence: CASSQASVATGELFF.

This chain links TRBV7-9 with TRBJ2-3; D remains ambiguous. V lost 1 base and J lost 0, with 11 bases in between. The CDR3 contains 16 residues. Germline CDR1 and CDR2: SEHNR and FQNEAQ (reference sequence). CDR3 nucleotides: TGTGCCAGCAGCTTAGTGGCTTATACTAGCACAGATACGCAGTATTTT. Its translation: CASSLVAYTSTDTQYF.

The genes are TRBV9 and TRBJ2-2; D possibly matches TRBD1 or TRBD2 (6 bases each). The CDR3 is 17 amino acids. Trimming left V 3 bases short and J 2 bases short, with 17 bases between. Germline lookup yields CDR1 SGDLS and CDR2 YYNGEE. CDR3 sequence: CASSAEGGRRNTGELFF. DNA of the CDR3: TGTGCCAGCAGCGCTGAGGGGGGCAGGCGAAACACCGGGGAGCTGTTTTTT.

J is TRBJ1-1 and V is TRBV5-1, with 7 bases identical to TRBD1. CDR1 is SGHRS, CDR2 YFSETQ, per germline. The junction had 13 bases not matched to a gene; V was cut back by 4 bases and J by 1 base. This CDR3 region has 17 residues. CDR3 bases: TGCGCCAGCAGCAGTCCTTATTCCGGGACAGCGAACACTGAAGCTTTCTTT. Translating it yields CASSSPYSGTANTEAFF.

This chain uses TRBV9 with TRBJ2-5, with D hard to call. Germline CDR1 is SGDLS and CDR2 is YYNGEE. Trimming shortened V by 5 bases and J by 2 bases, and 7 bases separated the two germline ends. This CDR3 has 12 amino acids. The CDR3 sequence: CASSRSQETQYF. The DNA for the CDR3 is TGTGCCAGCAGTCGGAGTCAAGAGACCCAGTACTTC.

This chain uses TRBV5-4 with TRBJ2-6, with 8 bases fitting TRBD1. V lost 5 bases, J lost 0 bases, and 10 bases stayed unmatched. The V gene's germline CDR1 is SGHNT and CDR2 YYREEE (reference sequence). The CDR3 covers 18 residues. The CDR3 nucleotides are TGTGCCAGCAGTTCGCCTCCAGGGGGCTTCTCTGGGGCCAACGTCCTGACTTTC. Translating it yields CASSSPPGGFSGANVLTF.

The J gene is TRBJ2-2, the V gene TRBV5-1; 8 bases line up with TRBD1. Germline V gives CDR1 SGHRS, CDR2 YFSETQ. Trimming cost V 0 bases and J 4 bases; bases outside gene matches: 8. This CDR3 is 17 amino acids long. This CDR3 is CASSLGGQGAFTGELFF. CDR3 sequence (DNA): TGCGCCAGCAGCTTGGGCGGGCAGGGGGCCTTCACCGGGGAGCTGTTTTTT.

The chain recombines TRBV5-1 with TRBJ2-2; 8 bases are shared with TRBD2. Per the germline V gene, CDR1 is SGHRS and CDR2 is YFSETQ. Germline trimming cut 4 bases from V and 6 bases from J; bases unmatched to any gene: 11. The CDR3 totals 16 residues. The CDR3 DNA sequence: TGCGCCAGCAGCCCCCTTGCGGGAGGAAGCGCCGGGGAGCTGTTTTTT. This translates into CASSPLAGGSAGELFF.

Comment on this clone: Sequence at one end of the junction differs from germline and may be a read error. The rearrangement links TRBV4-1 to TRBJ1-1; 8 positions match TRBD1. The CDR3 length is 19 residues. Germline loops: CDR1 MGHRA, CDR2 YSYEKL. Here the CDR3 reads CASTQRSATGAGVNTEAFF. The CDR3, as DNA: TGCGCCAGCACCCAAAGATCGGCGACAGGGGCAGGGGTGAACACTGAAGCTTTCTTT.

The genes are TRBV15 and TRBJ1-2, with TRBD1 identical over 8 bases. V was pared by 0 bases and J by 7 bases, with 4 bases of the junction left unmatched. Germline V gene sequence: CDR1 LNHNV, CDR2 YYDKDF (reference sequence). The CDR3 totals 14 residues. The CDR3 sequence is CATSRDTGTGGYTF. CDR3 bases: TGTGCCACCAGCAGAGATACCGGGACAGGTGGCTACACCTTC.

CDR3 loop: CASSITLAGGYNEQFF. The CDR3 bases are TGCGCCAGCAGCATAACACTAGCGGGAGGCTACAATGAGCAGTTCTTC. The chain recombines TRBV5-1 with TRBJ2-1; 12 bases map to TRBD2. Looked up from germline, CDR1 is SGHRS and CDR2 is YFSETQ. J lost 3 bases, V lost 4 bases, and 5 bases had no gene match. There are 16 residues in the CDR3.

The chain recombines TRBV30 with TRBJ1-1, with 9 bases fitting TRBD1. Per germline, CDR1 GTSNPN and CDR2 SVGIG (reference sequence). The CDR3 sequence is 12 residues long. After removal of 5 bases from V and 7 bases from J, the junction contained 5 bases not matched to a gene. CDR3 in DNA: TGTGCCTGGTGGGACAGGGACTATGAAGCTTTCTTT. It translates to CAWWDRDYEAFF. Filled out from reference TRBV30 and TRBJ1-1, the complete variable domain reads SQTIHQWPATLVQPVGSPLSLECTVEGTSNPNLYWYRQAAGRGLQLLFYSVGIGQISSEVPQNLSASRPQDRQFILSSKKLLLSDSGFYLCAWWDRDYEAFFGQGTRLTVV.

This chain connects TRBV4-1 to TRBJ1-3, with TRBD1 as a possible D gene (5 bases). There are 17 residues in the CDR3. Trimming removed 0 bases from V and 0 bases from J, with 12 bases in between. Per the germline V gene, CDR1 is MGHRA and CDR2 is YSYEKL. CDR3 amino acids: CASSQDGGRSSGNTIYF. The CDR3 DNA reads TGCGCCAGCAGCCAAGATGGGGGTCGGAGCTCTGGAAACACCATATATTTT.

V usage is TRBV7-9 and J usage is TRBJ2-1; 9 bases map to TRBD1. Germline trimming cut 5 bases from V and 5 bases from J; bases unmatched to any gene: 10. The CDR3 totals 16 residues. The V gene's germline CDR1 is SEHNR and CDR2 FQNEAQ (reference sequence). CDR3 in DNA: TGTGCCAGCAGCGAGCGACCGGGACAGGGTAACAATGAGCAGTTCTTC. The encoded protein is CASSERPGQGNNEQFF.

The chain joins TRBV18 to TRBJ2-7; the D gene is possibly TRBD1 (5 bases). Between the trimmed V and J ends, which lost 4 bases and 0 bases, there was a span of 13 bases. CDR3 length: 15 residues. Germline CDR1 is KGHSH and CDR2 is LQKENI. The CDR3 coding sequence is TGTGCCAGCTCACTCACAGTAGGGGTCTCCTACGAGCAGTACTTC. Its protein product is CASSLTVGVSYEQYF.

The chain joins TRBV5-1 to TRBJ2-5, with TRBD2 matching 7 bases. There are 15 residues in the CDR3. V gave up 0 bases and J gave up 3 bases; unmatched junction bases: 5. Germline assignment: CDR1 SGHRS and CDR2 YFSETQ. CDR3 region: CASSLVAGEEETQYF. CDR3 DNA sequence: TGCGCCAGCAGCTTGGTGGCGGGAGAGGAAGAGACCCAGTACTTC.

Concerning this clone: In the same sample, other DNA sequences code for this CDR3. V and J are TRBV28 and TRBJ1-3, with TRBD1 identical over 7 bases. The CDR3 runs to 15 residues. V dropped 5 bases and J dropped 1; count of bases not matched to a gene: 5. CDR1 and CDR2 (germline): MDHEN, SYDVKM. CDR3 coding DNA: TGTGCCAGCAGTACCGGGACAGTATCTGGAAACACCATATATTTT. The encoded protein is CASSTGTVSGNTIYF. The variable domain in full, with the rest retrieved from reference TRBV28 and TRBJ1-3, is DVKVTQSSRYLVKRTGEKVFLECVQDMDHENMFWYRQDPGLGLRLIYFSYDVKMKEKGDIPEGYSVSREKKERFSLILESASTNQTSMYLCASSTGTVSGNTIYFGEGSWLTVV.

The chain combines TRBV2 with TRBJ1-1; D is unresolved. Per the germline V gene, CDR1 is SNHLY and CDR2 is FYNNEI. The ends were cut back, 2 bases at V and 6 bases at J, with 16 bases in the middle. The CDR3 is 15 residues long. In nucleotides, the CDR3 is TGTGCCAGCAGTGAACGGGGAGGGAATACGGCTGAAGCTTTCTTT. Protein product: CASSERGGNTAEAFF.

This chain links TRBV6-1 with TRBJ1-5; D is possibly TRBD1 (6 bases). Looked up from germline, CDR1 is MNHNS and CDR2 is SASEGT. The CDR3 has 14 residues. Trimming took off 3 bases at V and 7 bases at J, with 13 bases between the two ends. The CDR3 DNA reads TGTGCCAGCAGTGACGGGGGGGCAGGACAGCCCCAGCATTTT. It specifies CASSDGGAGQPQHF.

This chain joins TRBV5-1 and TRBJ2-2; D uncertain. V dropped 2 bases and J dropped 7 bases, with 21 bases sitting between them. Germline CDR1 is SGHRS and CDR2 is YFSETQ. The CDR3 is made up of 17 amino acids. The CDR3: CASSLKGDGRVVGELFF. The DNA of the CDR3 is TGCGCCAGCAGCTTAAAGGGCGACGGTAGAGTCGTCGGGGAGCTGTTTTTT.

V gene TRBV5-1 combines with J gene TRBJ2-5; TRBD2 matches at 15 bases. CDR1 and CDR2 (germline): SGHRS, YFSETQ. The CDR3 runs to 17 residues. Trimming removed 4 bases from V and 5 bases from J; junction bases left unmatched: 9. CDR3 bases: TGCGCCAGCAGCGGACTAGCGGGAGGGCGGAGGAAGGAGACCCAGTACTTC. Amino acids: CASSGLAGGRRKETQYF.

This chain uses TRBV5-1 with TRBJ2-2; 7 bases agree with TRBD1. CDR3 size: 15 residues. Looked up from germline, CDR1 is SGHRS and CDR2 is YFSETQ. The ends lost 5 bases at V and 1 base at J; junction bases unmatched: 5. In DNA, the CDR3 is TGCGCCAGCAGTAAGGGACAGAAGAACACCGGGGAGCTGTTTTTT. Protein sequence: CASSKGQKNTGELFF.

The V call is TRBV19, the J call TRBJ1-5, with D tentatively TRBD1 (6 bases). The CDR3 loop spans 14 amino acids. Germline CDR1 reads LNHDA; CDR2 reads SQIVND (reference sequence). V gave up 5 bases and J gave up 6 bases, with 14 bases separating them. Written as DNA, the CDR3 is TGTGCCAGTAGTGGCTTACAGGGTGGTCAGCCCCAGCATTTT. Amino acids: CASSGLQGGQPQHF.

The chain links TRBV20-1 to TRBJ2-7; D uncertain. V was pared by 5 bases and J by 4 bases, with 9 bases between. This CDR3 has 11 amino acids. Germline V gives CDR1 DFQATT, CDR2 SNEGSKA (reference sequence). CDR3 sequence: CSAGPLYEQYF. As DNA, the CDR3 is TGCAGTGCTGGCCCCTTATACGAGCAGTACTTC.

The J gene is TRBJ2-1, the V gene TRBV2; TRBD1 might be the D (6 bases). Germline values: CDR1 SNHLY, CDR2 FYNNEI. Trimming removed 6 bases at V and 3 bases at J, with 15 bases between. This CDR3 is 15 amino acids long. CDR3 DNA sequence: TGTGCCAGCAGAGCGGACAGTCAAATCTACAATGAGCAGTTCTTC. Translating it yields CASRADSQIYNEQFF.